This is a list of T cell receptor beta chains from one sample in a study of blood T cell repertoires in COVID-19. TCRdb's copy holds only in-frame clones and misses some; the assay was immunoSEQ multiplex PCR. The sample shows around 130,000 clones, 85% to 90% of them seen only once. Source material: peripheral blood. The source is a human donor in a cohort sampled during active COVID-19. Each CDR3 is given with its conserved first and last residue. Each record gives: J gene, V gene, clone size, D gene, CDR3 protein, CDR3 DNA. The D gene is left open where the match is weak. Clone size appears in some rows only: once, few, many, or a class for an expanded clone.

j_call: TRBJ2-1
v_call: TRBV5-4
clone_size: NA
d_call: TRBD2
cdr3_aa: CASSRLAGGPYNEQFF
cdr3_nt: TGTGCCAGCAGCCGACTAGCGGGAGGGCCCTACAATGAGCAGTTCTTC

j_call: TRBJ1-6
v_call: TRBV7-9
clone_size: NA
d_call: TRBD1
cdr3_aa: CASQDRVFYNSPLHF
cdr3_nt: TGTGCCAGTCAGGACAGGGTTTTCTATAATTCACCCCTCCACTTT

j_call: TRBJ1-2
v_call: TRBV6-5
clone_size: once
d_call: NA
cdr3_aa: CASSSSTETYGYTF
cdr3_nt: NA

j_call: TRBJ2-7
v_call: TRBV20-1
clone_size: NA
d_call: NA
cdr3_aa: CSANHLYEQYF
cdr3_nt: TGCAGTGCTAACCACTTATACGAGCAGTACTTC

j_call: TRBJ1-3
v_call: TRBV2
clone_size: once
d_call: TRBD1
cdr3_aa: CASLLQGYGNTIYF
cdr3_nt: TGTGCCAGCCTTCTACAGGGGTACGGAAACACCATATATTTT

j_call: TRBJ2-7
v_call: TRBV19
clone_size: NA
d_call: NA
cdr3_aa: CASSSRQAFYEQYF
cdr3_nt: TGTGCCAGTAGTTCCCGACAGGCTTTCTACGAGCAGTACTTC

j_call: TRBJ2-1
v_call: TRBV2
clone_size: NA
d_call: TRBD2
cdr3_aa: CASLRLAGVYDEQFF
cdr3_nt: TGTGCCAGCCTACGACTAGCGGGAGTTTACGATGAGCAGTTCTTC

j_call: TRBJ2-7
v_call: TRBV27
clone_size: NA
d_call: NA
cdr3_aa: CASSPLSASYEQYF
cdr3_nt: TGTGCCAGCAGCCCACTTAGCGCCTCCTACGAGCAGTACTTC

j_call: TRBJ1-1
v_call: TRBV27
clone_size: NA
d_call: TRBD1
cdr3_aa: CASSFSRQGGEAFF
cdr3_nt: TGTGCCAGCAGTTTTTCTCGACAGGGCGGTGAAGCTTTCTTT

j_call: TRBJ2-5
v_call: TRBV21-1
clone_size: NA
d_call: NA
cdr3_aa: CASSWGPQVTLMGQETQYF
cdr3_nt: TGTGCCAGCAGTTGGGGCCCACAGGTGACCCTAATGGGCCAAGAGACCCAGTACTTC

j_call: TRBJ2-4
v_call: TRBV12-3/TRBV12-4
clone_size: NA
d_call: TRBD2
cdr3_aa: CASNYGGNIQYF
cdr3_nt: TGTGCCAGCAATTACGGGGGGAACATTCAGTACTTC

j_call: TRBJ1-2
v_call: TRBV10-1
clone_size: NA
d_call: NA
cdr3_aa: CASRGGSAAPYMGGYTF
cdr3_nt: TGCGCCAGCAGGGGTGGTTCAGCGGCCCCTTATATGGGGGGCTACACCTTC

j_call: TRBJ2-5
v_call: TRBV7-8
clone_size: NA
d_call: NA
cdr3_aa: CASSEGPLQETQYF
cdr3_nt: TGTGCCAGCAGCGAGGGCCCTCTCCAAGAGACCCAGTACTTC

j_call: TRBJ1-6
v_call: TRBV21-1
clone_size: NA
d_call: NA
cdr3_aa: CASSKGVEQDDSPLHF
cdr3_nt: TGTGCCAGCAGCAAAGGAGTGGAACAGGACGATTCACCCCTCCACTTT

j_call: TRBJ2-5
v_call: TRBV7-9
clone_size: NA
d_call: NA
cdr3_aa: CASSPPRETQYF
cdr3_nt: TGTGCCAGCAGCCCCCCACGGGAGACCCAGTACTTC

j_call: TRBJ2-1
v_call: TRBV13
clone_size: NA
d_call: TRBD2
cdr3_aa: CASSPLAGALGNEQFF
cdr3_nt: TGTGCCAGCAGCCCGTTAGCGGGGGCTCTGGGTAATGAGCAGTTCTTC

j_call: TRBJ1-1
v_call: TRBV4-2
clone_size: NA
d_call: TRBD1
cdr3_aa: CASSQDRAGGDEAFF
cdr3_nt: TGTGCCAGCAGCCAAGATCGGGCAGGGGGTGATGAAGCTTTCTTT

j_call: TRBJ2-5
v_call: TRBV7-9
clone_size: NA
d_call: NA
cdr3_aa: CASSLISGQETQYF
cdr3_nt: TGTGCCAGCAGCTTAATTTCGGGCCAAGAGACCCAGTACTTC

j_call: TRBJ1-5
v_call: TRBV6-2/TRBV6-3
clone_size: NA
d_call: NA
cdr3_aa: CASSRTGQPQHF
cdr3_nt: TGTGCCAGCAGCCGCACAGGGCAGCCCCAGCATTTT

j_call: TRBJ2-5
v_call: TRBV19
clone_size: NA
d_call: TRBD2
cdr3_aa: CASSTLAGVRETQYF
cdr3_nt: TGTGCCAGTAGTACCCTAGCGGGAGTGCGGGAGACCCAGTACTTC

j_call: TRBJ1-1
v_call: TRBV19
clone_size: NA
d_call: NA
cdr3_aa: CASSTSTEAFF
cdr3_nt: TGTGCCAGTAGTACGAGCACTGAAGCTTTCTTT

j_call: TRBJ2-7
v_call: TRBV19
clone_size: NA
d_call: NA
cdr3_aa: CASSMRGLTVEQYF
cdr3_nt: TGTGCCAGTAGTATGCGTGGGTTGACAGTCGAGCAGTACTTC

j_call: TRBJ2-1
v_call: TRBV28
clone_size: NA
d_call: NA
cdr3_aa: CASSLSTGTPVF
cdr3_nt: TGTGCCAGCAGTTTATCAACGGGGACACCGGTCTTC

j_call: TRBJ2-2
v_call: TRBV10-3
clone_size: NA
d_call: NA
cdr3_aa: CAISVRRTGELFF
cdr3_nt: TGTGCCATCAGTGTAAGGAGGACCGGGGAGCTGTTTTTT

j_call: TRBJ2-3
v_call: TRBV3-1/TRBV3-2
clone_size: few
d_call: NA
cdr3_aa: CASTSGSTQYF
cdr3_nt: TGTGCCAGCACCTCAGGGTCTACGCAGTATTTT

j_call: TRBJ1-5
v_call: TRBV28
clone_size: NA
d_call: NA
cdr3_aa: CASSYDSSNQPQHF
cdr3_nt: TGTGCCAGCAGTTACGACAGCAGCAATCAGCCCCAGCATTTT

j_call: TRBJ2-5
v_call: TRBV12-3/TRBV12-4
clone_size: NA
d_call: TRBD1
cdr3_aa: CASSPGQGGTQYF
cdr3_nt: TGTGCCAGCAGTCCAGGACAGGGCGGGACCCAGTACTTC

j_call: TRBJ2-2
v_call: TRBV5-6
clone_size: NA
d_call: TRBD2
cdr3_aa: CASSSLGTRYTGELFF
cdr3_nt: TGTGCCAGCAGCTCCCTCGGGACTAGATACACCGGGGAGCTGTTTTTT

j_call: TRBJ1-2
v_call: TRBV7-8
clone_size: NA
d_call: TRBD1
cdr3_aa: CASRRQGANYGYTF
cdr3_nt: TGTGCCAGCAGGCGACAGGGGGCCAACTATGGCTACACCTTC

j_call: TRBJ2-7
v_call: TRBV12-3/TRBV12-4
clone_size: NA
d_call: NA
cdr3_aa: CASSFGTYEQYF
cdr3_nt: TGTGCCAGCAGTTTCGGTACCTACGAGCAGTACTTC

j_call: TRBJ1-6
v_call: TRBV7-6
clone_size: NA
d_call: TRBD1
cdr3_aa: CASSLGQGGGNSPLHF
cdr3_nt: TGTGCCAGCAGCCTGGGACAGGGTGGGGGCAATTCACCCCTCCACTTT

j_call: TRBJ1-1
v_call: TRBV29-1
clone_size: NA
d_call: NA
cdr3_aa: CSVGHLNTEAFF
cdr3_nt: TGCAGCGTTGGGCACCTGAACACTGAAGCTTTCTTT

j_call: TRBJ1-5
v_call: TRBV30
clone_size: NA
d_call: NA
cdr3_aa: CAWSVGRGQPQHF
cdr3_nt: TGTGCCTGGAGTGTCGGAAGGGGGCAGCCCCAGCATTTT

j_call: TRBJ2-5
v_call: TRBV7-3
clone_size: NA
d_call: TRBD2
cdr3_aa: CASSPGTSRLETQYF
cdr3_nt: TGTGCCAGCAGCCCAGGGACTAGCCGTTTAGAGACCCAGTACTTC

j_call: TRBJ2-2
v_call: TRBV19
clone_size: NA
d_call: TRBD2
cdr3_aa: CASSISLGGGGELFF
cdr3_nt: TGTGCCAGTAGTATTTCACTCGGGGGGGGCGGGGAGCTGTTTTTT

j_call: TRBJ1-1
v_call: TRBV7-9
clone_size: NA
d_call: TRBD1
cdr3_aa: CASSLLQGLGNTEAFF
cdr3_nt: TGTGCCAGCAGCTTACTACAGGGGTTAGGGAACACTGAAGCTTTCTTT

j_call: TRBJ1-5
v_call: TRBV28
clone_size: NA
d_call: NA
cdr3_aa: CASSKVGRGQPQHF
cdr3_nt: TGTGCCAGCTCCAAGGTAGGGAGGGGTCAGCCCCAGCATTTT

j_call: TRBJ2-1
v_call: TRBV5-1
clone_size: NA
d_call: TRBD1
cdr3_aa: CASSLALDRGHAEQFF
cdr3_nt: TGCGCCAGCAGCTTGGCCTTGGACAGGGGGCATGCTGAGCAGTTCTTC

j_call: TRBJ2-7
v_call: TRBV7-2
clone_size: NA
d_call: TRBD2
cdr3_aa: CASSLGLAGGPAQQYF
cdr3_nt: TGTGCCAGCAGCCTCGGACTAGCGGGAGGCCCCGCGCAGCAGTACTTC

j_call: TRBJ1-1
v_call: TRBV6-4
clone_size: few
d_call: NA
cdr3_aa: CASSDPSLVTEAFF
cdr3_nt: TGTGCCAGCAGTGACCCCTCACTCGTCACTGAAGCTTTCTTT

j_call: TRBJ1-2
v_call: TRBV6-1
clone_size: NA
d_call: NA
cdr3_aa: CASSDWGPYGYTF
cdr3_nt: TGTGCCAGCAGTGATTGGGGGCCCTATGGCTACACCTTC

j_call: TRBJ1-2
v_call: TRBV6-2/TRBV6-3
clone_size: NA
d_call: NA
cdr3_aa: CASSYSLDSHHVYGYTF
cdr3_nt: TGTGCCAGCAGTTATAGTCTCGACAGCCATCATGTATATGGCTACACCTTC

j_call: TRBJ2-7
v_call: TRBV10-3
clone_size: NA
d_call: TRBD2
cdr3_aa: CAISGTSGSNEQYF
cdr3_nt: TGTGCCATCAGTGGGACTAGCGGGAGTAACGAGCAGTACTTC

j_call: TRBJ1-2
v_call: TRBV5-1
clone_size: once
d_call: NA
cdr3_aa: CASSLSTGPLNYGYTF
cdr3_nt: TGCGCCAGCAGCCTATCGACAGGACCACTTAACTATGGCTACACCTTC

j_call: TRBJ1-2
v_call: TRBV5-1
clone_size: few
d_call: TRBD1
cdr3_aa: CASSPGQGDTYGYTF
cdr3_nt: TGCGCCAGCAGTCCCGGACAGGGTGATACGTATGGCTACACCTTC

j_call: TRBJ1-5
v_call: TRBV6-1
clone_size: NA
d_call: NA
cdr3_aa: CASSDRAKGDSNQPQHF
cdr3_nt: TGTGCCAGCAGTGATAGGGCCAAGGGGGATAGCAATCAGCCCCAGCATTTT

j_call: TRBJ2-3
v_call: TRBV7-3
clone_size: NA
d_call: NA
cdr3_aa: CASSEKGWGPDTDTQYF
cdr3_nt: TGTGCCAGCAGCGAAAAAGGGTGGGGGCCTGACACAGATACGCAGTATTTT

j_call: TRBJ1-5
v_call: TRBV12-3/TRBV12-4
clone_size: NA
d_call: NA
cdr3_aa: CASSPTAPAF
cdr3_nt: TGTGCCAGCAGTCCTACAGCCCCAGCATTT

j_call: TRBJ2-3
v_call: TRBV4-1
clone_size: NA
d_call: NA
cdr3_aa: CASSKNPGHPNWLGDTQYF
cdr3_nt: TGCGCCAGCAGCAAGAATCCGGGACATCCCAACTGGCTTGGAGATACGCAGTATTTT

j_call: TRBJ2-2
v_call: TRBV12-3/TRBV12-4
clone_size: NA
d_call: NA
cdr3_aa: CASSPQGVGELFF
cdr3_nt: TGTGCCAGCAGTCCGCAGGGTGTCGGGGAGCTGTTTTTT

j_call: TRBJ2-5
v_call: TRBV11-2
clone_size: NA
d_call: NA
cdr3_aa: CASSLHRSARFQETQYF
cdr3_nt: TGTGCCAGCAGCTTACATCGGTCCGCCCGATTCCAAGAGACCCAGTACTTC

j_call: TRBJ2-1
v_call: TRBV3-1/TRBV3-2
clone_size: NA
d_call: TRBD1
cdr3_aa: CASSQRGDRVYNEQFF
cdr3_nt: TGTGCCAGCAGCCAGAGGGGGGACAGGGTCTACAATGAGCAGTTCTTC

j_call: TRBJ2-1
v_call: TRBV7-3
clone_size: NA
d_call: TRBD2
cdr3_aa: CASSPTSGTIYNEQFF
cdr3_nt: TGTGCCAGCAGCCCTACTAGCGGGACGATTTACAATGAGCAGTTCTTC

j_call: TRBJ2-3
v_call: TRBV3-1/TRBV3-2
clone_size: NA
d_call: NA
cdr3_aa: CASSQGGQRERLGNTQYF
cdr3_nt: TGTGCCAGCAGCCAAGGGGGACAGCGGGAGCGCCTTGGAAATACGCAGTATTTT

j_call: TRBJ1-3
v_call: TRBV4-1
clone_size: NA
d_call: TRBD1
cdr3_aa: CASSQGDRGIYLNTIYF
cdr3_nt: TGCGCCAGCAGCCAAGGGGACAGGGGAATATATTTAAACACCATATATTTT

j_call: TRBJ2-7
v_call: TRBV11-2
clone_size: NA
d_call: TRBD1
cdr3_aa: CASSLVGQAYAQYF
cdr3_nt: TGTGCCAGCAGCTTAGTGGGACAGGCTTATGCGCAGTACTTC

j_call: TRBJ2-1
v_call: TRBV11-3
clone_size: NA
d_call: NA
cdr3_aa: CASSLAYNEQFF
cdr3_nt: TGTGCCAGCAGCTTAGCTTACAATGAGCAGTTCTTC

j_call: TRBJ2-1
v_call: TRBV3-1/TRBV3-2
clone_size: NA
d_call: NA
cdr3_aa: CASSFSTGEQFF
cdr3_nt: TGTGCCAGCAGCTTTAGCACCGGTGAGCAGTTCTTC

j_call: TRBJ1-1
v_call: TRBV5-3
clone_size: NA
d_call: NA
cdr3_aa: CARSFGGFDTEAFF
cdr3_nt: TGTGCCAGAAGCTTCGGGGGATTCGACACTGAAGCTTTCTTT